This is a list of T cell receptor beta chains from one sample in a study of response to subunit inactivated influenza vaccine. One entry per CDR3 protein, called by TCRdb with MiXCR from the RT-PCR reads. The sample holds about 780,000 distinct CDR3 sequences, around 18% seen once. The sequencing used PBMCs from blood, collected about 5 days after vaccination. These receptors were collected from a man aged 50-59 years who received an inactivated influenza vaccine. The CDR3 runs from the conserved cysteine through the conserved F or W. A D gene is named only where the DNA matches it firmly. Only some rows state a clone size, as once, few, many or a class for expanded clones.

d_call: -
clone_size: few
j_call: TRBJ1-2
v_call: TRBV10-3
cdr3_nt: TGTGCCATCAGTGGGTCGGGACAACCCCCCTCGAGGTATGGCTACACCTTC
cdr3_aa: CAISGSGQPPSRYGYTF

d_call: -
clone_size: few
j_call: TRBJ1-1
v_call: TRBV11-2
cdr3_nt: TGTGCCAGCAGCTTAGAAGGGGCCTACACTGAAGCTTTCTTT
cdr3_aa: CASSLEGAYTEAFF

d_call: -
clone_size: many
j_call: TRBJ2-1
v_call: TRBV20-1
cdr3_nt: TGCAGTGCTAGAGATCGGAGGACTCCTTACAATGAGCAGTTCTTC
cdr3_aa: CSARDRRTPYNEQFF

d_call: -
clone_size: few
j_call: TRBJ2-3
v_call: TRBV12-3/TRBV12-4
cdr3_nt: TGTGCCAGCAGTTTAGGCCCGGGGGCGACATCAGATACGCAGTATTTT
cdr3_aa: CASSLGPGATSDTQYF

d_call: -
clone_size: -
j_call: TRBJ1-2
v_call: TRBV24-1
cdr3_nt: TGTGCCACCAGTGACGGCATGGGCTATGGCTACACCTTC
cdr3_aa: CATSDGMGYGYTF

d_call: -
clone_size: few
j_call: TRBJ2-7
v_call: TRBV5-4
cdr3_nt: TGTGCCAGCAGCAGGGAACCCTCCTACGAGCAGTACTTC
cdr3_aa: CASSREPSYEQYF

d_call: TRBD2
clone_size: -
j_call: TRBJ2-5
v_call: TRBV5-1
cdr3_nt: TGCGCCAGCAGCCCAGGGAGGGGCCAGTACCAAGAGACCCAGTACTTC
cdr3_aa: CASSPGRGQYQETQYF

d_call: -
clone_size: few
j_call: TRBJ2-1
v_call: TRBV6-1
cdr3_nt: TGTGCCAGCAGTGCCCTTTGGCGTAGCTCCTACAATGAGCAGTTCTTC
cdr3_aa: CASSALWRSSYNEQFF

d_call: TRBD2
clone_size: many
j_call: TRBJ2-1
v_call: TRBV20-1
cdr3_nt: TGCACCACAACTAGCGGCTCCTACAATGAGCAGTTCTTC
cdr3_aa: CTTTSGSYNEQFF

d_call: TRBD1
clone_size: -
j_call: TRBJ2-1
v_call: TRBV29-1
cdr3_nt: TGCAGCGTGGGGACAGCTTACAATGAGCAGTTCTTC
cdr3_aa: CSVGTAYNEQFF

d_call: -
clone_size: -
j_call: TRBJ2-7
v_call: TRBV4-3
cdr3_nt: TGCGCCAGCAGCCAAGAAGCAGGCGTCGCCTACGAGCAGTACTTC
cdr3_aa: CASSQEAGVAYEQYF

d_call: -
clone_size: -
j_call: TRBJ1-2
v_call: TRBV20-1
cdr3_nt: TGCAGTGCTACCGACGACTATGGCTACACCTTC
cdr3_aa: CSATDDYGYTF

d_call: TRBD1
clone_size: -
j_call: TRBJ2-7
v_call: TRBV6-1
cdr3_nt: TGTGCCAGCGGGCTGGGACAGTCCTACGAGCAGTACTTC
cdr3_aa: CASGLGQSYEQYF

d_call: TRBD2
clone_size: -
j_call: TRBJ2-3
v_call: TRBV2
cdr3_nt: TGTGCCAGCAGTAGAGCGGGAGGGCTAAGCACAGATACGCAGTATTTT
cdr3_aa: CASSRAGGLSTDTQYF

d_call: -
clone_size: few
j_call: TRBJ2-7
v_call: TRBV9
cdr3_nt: TGTGCCAGCAGCGTAGCGGGCGGTGGGTTGTACGAGCAGTACTTC
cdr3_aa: CASSVAGGGLYEQYF

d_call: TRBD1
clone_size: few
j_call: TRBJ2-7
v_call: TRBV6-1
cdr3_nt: TGTGCCAGCAGTGAAAGGGGACAGAGGTACGAGCAGTACTTC
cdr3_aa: CASSERGQRYEQYF

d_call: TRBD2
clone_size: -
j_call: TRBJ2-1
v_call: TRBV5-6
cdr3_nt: TGTGCCAGCAACCGACTAGCGGGAGTATGGAATGAGCAGTTCTTC
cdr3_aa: CASNRLAGVWNEQFF

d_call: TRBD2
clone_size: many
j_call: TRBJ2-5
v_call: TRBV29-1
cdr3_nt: TGCAGCGTTGGCGGGGAGCGGGGGGACCAAGAGACCCAGTACTTC
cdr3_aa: CSVGGERGDQETQYF

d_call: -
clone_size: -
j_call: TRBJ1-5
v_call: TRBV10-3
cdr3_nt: TGTGCCACAGGTTATCAGCCCCAGCATTTT
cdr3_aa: CATGYQPQHF

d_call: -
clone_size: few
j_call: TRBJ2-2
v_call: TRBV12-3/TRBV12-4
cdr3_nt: TGTGCCAGCAGTTTTTGGGGGACAAACACCGGGGAGCTGTTTTTT
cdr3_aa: CASSFWGTNTGELFF

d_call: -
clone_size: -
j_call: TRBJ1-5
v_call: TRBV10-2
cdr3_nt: TGCGCCAGCAGTGAGTCAGTGTGGGGTCAGCCCCAGCATTTT
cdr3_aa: CASSESVWGQPQHF

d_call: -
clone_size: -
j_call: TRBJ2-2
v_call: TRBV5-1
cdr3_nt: TGCGCCAGCAGCTTCGGCAGGGCATCGGACACCGGGGAGCTGTTTTTT
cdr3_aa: CASSFGRASDTGELFF

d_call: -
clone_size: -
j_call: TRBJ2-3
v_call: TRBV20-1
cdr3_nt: TGCAGTGCTAGCATCCTAGCGTCTCGCCGGTATTTT
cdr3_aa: CSASILASRRYF

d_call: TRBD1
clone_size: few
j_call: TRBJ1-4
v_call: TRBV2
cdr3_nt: TGTGCCAGCAGTGAAGGCAACAGGGGTTATGAAAAACTGTTTTTT
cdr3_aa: CASSEGNRGYEKLFF

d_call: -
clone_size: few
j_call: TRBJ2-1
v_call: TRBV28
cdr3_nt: TGTGCCAGCAGCTACCACGATGAGCAGTTCTTC
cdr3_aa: CASSYHDEQFF

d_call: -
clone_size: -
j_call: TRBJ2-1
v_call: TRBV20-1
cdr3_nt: TGCAGTGCGAGGACCGATTTGGCAGGGAAGGTTGAGCAGTTCTTC
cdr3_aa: CSARTDLAGKVEQFF

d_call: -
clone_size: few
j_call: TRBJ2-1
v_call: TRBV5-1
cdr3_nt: TGCGCCAGCAGCTTGGTGGCTAGCAACAATGAGCAGTTCTTC
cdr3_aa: CASSLVASNNEQFF

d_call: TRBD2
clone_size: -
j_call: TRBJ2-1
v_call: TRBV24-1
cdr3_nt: TGTGCCACCAGTGATTTGCGTGCGGGAGGTGACAATGAGCAGTTCTTC
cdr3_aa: CATSDLRAGGDNEQFF

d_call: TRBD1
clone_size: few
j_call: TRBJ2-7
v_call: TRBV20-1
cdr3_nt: TGCAGTGCTAGAGATCCAGGACAGGGTGCGTCCTACGAGCAGTACTTC
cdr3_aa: CSARDPGQGASYEQYF

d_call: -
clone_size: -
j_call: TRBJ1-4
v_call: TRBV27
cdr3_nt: TGTGCCAGCAGCCTACTTGGGAAAGCGAATTTGTTTTTT
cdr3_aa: CASSLLGKANLFF

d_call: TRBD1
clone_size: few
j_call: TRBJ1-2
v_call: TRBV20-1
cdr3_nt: TGCATCTCCCCCTTGACAGGGGAAAACGGCTACACCTTC
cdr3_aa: CISPLTGENGYTF

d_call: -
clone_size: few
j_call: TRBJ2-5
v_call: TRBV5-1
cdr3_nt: TGCGCCAGCAGCACGACGACTAGGTTGGAGACCCAGTACTTC
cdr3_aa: CASSTTTRLETQYF

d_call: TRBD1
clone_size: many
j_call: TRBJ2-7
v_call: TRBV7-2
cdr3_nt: TGTGCCAGCAGCTTAACCTGGGACAGGCCCAAAGAGCAGTACTTC
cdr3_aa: CASSLTWDRPKEQYF

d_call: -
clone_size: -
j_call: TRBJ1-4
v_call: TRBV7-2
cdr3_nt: TGTGCCAGCAGCGCCGAACTTAATGAAAAACTGTTTTTT
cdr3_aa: CASSAELNEKLFF

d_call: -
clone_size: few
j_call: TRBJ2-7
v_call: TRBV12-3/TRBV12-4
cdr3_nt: TGTGCCAGCAGTGGGAGACACTACGAGCAGTACTTC
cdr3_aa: CASSGRHYEQYF

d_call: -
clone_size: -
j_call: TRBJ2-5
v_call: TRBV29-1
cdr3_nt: TGCAGCGTTGATCTCAGGGGACCCCAAGAGACCCAGTACTTC
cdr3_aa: CSVDLRGPQETQYF

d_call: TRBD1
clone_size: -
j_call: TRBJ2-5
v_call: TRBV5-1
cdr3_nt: TGCGCCAGCAGCTTGCTTTGGCCGGGACAGGGGGAGACCCAGTACTTC
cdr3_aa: CASSLLWPGQGETQYF

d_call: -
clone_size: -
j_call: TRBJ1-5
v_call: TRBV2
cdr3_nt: TGTGCCAGCAGTGTTAGGATTAGCAATCAGCCCCAGCATTTT
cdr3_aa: CASSVRISNQPQHF

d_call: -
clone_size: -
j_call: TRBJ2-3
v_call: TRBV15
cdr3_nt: TGTGCCACCAGCAGCGCCGAGGGTCCAGATACGCAGTATTTT
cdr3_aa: CATSSAEGPDTQYF

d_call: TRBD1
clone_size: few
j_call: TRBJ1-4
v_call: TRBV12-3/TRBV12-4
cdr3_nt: TGTGCCAGCAGTCGTCTCAGGGGGCAGGGTAATGAAAAACTGTTTTTT
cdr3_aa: CASSRLRGQGNEKLFF

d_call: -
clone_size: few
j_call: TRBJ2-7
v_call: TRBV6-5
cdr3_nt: TGTGCCAGCAGTTACTGGCAGGGTAACGAGCAGTACTTC
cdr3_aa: CASSYWQGNEQYF

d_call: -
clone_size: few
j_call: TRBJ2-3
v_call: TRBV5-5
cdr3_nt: TGTGCCAGCAGCTGGGTCAAACTCCCTTTGGTAGCAGATACGCAGTATTTT
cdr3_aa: CASSWVKLPLVADTQYF

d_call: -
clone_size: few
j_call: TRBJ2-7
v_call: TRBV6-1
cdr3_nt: TGTGCCAGCACCAGGGGGGACTTCTACGAGCAGTACTTC
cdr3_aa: CASTRGDFYEQYF

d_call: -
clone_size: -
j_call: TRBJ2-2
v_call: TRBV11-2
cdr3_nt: TGTGCCAGCAGCGGGTCCTACACCGGGGAGCTGTTTTTT
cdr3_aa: CASSGSYTGELFF

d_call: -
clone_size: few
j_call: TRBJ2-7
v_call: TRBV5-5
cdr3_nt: TGTGCCAGCAGCTTGAGTGGGGAGCTCTCCTACGAGCAGTACTTC
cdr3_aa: CASSLSGELSYEQYF

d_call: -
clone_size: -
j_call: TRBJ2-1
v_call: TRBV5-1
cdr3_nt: TGCGCCAGCAGCTTGGAACCGACCATCTCCTACAATGAGCAGTTCTTC
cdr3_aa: CASSLEPTISYNEQFF

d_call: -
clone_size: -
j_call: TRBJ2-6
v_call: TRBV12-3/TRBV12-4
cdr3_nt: TGTGCCAGCAGTTTGTATTTGGGCGGAACTGGGGCCAACGTCCTGACTTTC
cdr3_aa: CASSLYLGGTGANVLTF

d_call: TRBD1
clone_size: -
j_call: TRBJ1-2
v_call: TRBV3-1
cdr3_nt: TGTGCCAGCAGCCAAGAACACAGGGGTGGCTACACCTTC
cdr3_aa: CASSQEHRGGYTF

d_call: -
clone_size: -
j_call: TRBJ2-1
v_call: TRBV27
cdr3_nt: TGTGCCAGCAGTCCCCTCGGGGGTGGACCTGACAATGAGCAGTTCTTC
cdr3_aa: CASSPLGGGPDNEQFF

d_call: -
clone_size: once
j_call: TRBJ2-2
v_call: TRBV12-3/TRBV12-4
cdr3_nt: TGTGCCACCGGAATGACCGGACCCCCTTACACCGGGGAGCTGTTTTTT
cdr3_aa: CATGMTGPPYTGELFF

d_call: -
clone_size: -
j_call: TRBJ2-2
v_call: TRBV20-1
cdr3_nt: TGCAGTGCTACTAAGGGGGGGCTCACCGGGGAGCTGTTTTTT
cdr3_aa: CSATKGGLTGELFF

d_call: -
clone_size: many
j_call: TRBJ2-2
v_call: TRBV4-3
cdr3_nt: TGCGCCAGCAGCCAAGAGCAGGGATACACCGGGGAGCTGTTTTTT
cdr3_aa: CASSQEQGYTGELFF